This TCR beta chain stems from a study of cytomegalovirus exposure and HLA in healthy donors. Overall study results and limits: Later analysis reportedly placed an Asian-associated ancestry cluster below the roughly 700-donor mean in N-insertions. Earlier findings revealed that most TCR beta V segments proved productive either about 87% or about 30% of the time.

The CDR3 contains 17 residues. Trimming took 3 bases from V and 4 from J; bases not matched to a gene: 17. Germline lookup yields CDR1 SQVTM and CDR2 ANQGSEA. Turning to this clone: The antigen is unknown.

Amplification used 60 Vbeta primers and 13 Jbeta primers. Measured with immunoSEQ multiplex PCR; TCRdb has only the in-frame clones, and not every one. The sample includes 60,000 to 70,000 clones, roughly 75% of them seen just once. The clonotype comes from a woman in her 30s in good health and CMV-seronegative. Material: PBMCs. This chain uses TRBV29-1 with TRBJ2-7, with 8 bases aligning to TRBD1. This CDR3 reads CSVDGEVDRGNGYEQYF. For the CDR3, the DNA is TGCAGCGTTGACGGCGAGGTTGACAGGGGTAATGGGTACGAGCAGTACTTC.